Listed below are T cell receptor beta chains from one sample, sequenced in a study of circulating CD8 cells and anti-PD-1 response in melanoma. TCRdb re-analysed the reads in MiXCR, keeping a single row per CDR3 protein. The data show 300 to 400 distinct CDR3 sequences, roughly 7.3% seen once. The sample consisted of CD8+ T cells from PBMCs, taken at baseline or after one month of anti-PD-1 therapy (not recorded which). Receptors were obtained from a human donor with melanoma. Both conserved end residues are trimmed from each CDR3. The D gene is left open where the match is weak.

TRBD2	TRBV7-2	ASSLAIQRGGRSTDTQY
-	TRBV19	ASSPGSYNEQF
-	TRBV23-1	ASSLRETGPQETQY
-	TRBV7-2	ASSQPGLPNEQF
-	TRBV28	ASSFLSGTDTQY
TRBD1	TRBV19	ASSIPAGQGADTQY
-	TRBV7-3	ASSLASTGELF
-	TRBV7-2	ASSLPSGAVWSYEQY
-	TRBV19	ASSMSGLATEAF
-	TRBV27	ASSLLRGNEKLF
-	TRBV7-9	ASSLEANTAYNEQF
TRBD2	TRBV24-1	ATSERGEDTGELF
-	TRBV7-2	ASSLGAYGTDTQY
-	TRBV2	ASMEANYGYT
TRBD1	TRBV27	ASSWGQVSYEQY